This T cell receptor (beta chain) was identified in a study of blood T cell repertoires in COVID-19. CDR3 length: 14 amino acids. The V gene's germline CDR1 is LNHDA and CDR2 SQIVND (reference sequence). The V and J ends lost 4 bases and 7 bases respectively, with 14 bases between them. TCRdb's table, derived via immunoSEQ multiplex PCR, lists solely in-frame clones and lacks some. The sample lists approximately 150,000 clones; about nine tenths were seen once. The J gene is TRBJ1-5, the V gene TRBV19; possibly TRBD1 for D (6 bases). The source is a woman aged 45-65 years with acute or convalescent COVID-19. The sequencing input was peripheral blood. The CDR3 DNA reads TGTGCCAGTAGTAACCCGGGGGGCGAACAGCCCCAGCATTTT. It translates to CASSNPGGEQPQHF.